A single T cell receptor beta chain is shown here with its context. The entry originates in a study of blood T cell repertoires in COVID-19. At the level of the study: Spain, Italy and the United States supplied samples that represented acute and convalescent COVID-19. The analysed material was cDNA or gDNA that came from T cells, B-cell-depleted T cells, or PBMCs.

The ends were cut back, 1 base at V and 6 bases at J, with 3 bases in the middle. CDR1 and CDR2 from the germline V gene are LNHNV and YYDKDF (reference sequence). The CDR3 runs 12 residues. In the authors' methods: Estimation of nucleated cell counts was performed using reference gene primer amplification. Sequenced by immunoSEQ multiplex PCR; TCRdb stores in-frame clones only, minus some. For V, J and clone size, that table is used; D and trimming come from the DNA. The sample shows 170,000 or so clones, approximately 90% of them seen only once. The V call is TRBV15, the J call TRBJ2-2; D gene unclear. This TCR came from a woman between 18 and 29 years old who had recovered from COVID-19. The sample was peripheral blood. CDR3 protein: CATSRGAGELFF. Written as DNA, the CDR3 is TGTGCCACCAGCAGAGGCGCCGGGGAGCTGTTTTTT.